This T cell receptor (beta chain) was sequenced during a study of identical twins. TCRdb called the 5' RACE reads again in MiXCR, with one record for every CDR3 protein. The sample includes 240,000 or so distinct CDR3 sequences, over 9.5% seen only once; the top ten take 10%. Details on this clonotype: As yet, its antigen is unknown.

Donors were all healthy Caucasians. Germline values: CDR1 MDHEN, CDR2 SYDVKM. The V segment lost 7 bases and the J segment 3 bases; nucleotides outside the gene matches: 15. The length of the CDR3 is 17 residues. General study results and limits: Models underestimated TCR alpha sharing (out-of-frame) in monozygotic twins.

This receptor was identified in a man between 50 and 59 years old in good health. The sample taken for sequencing was memory T cells sorted from blood. The chain links TRBV28 to TRBJ2-7; 10 bases agree with TRBD1. CDR3: CASNRWTIDRGRYEQYF. CDR3 nucleotide sequence: TGTGCCAGCAATCGATGGACCATAGACAGGGGGCGCTACGAGCAGTACTTC. Full variable domain (rest looked up from reference TRBV28 and TRBJ2-7): DVKVTQSSRYLVKRTGEKVFLECVQDMDHENMFWYRQDPGLGLRLIYFSYDVKMKEKGDIPEGYSVSREKKERFSLILESASTNQTSMYLCASNRWTIDRGRYEQYFGPGTRLTVT.